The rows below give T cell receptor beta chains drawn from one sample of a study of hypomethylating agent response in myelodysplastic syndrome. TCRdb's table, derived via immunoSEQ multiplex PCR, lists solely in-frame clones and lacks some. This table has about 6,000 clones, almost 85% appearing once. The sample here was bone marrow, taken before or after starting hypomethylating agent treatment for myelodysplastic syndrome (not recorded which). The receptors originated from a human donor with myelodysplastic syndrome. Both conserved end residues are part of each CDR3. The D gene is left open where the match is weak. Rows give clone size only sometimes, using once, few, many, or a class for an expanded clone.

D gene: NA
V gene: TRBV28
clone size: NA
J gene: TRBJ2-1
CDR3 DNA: TGTGCCAGCAGCCAACTAGCCGATGAGCAGTTCTTC
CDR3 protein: CASSQLADEQFF

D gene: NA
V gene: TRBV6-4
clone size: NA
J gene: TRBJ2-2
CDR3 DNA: TGTGCCAGCAGTCAAGGGAACACCGGGGAGCTGTTTTTT
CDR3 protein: CASSQGNTGELFF

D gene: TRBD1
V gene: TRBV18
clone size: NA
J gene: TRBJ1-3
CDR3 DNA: TGTGCCAGCTCCGGGGAACAGGGGACTGGAAACACCATATATTTT
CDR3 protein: CASSGEQGTGNTIYF

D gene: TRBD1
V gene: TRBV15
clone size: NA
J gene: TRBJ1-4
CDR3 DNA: TGTGCCACCAGCAGAGAACAGGGGAATAGTGAAAAACTGTTTTTT
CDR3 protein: CATSREQGNSEKLFF

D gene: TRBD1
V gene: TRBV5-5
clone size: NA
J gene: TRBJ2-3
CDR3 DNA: TGTGCCAGCAGCCATGACCCTCAGGGGGCCACAGATACGCAGTATTTT
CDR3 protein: CASSHDPQGATDTQYF

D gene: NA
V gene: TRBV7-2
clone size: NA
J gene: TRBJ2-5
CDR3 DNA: TGTGCCACGTCGGCTGGGGGTGGGGACGGAAAGACCCAGTACTTC
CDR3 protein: CATSAGGGDGKTQYF

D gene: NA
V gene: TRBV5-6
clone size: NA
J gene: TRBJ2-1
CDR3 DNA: TGTGCCAGCAGCCCCGGGAGAGGGATTGAGCAGTTCTTC
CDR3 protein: CASSPGRGIEQFF

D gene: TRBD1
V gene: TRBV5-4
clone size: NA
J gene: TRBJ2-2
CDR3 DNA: TGTGCCAGCAGCTTGGAGGTCGGGACAGGGGAGAGGACCGGGGAGCTGTTTTTT
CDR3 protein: CASSLEVGTGERTGELFF

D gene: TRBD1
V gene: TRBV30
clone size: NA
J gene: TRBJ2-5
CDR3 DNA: TGTGCCTGGAGGTCCGGGACAGGGGGCAAAGAGACCCAGTACTTC
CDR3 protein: CAWRSGTGGKETQYF

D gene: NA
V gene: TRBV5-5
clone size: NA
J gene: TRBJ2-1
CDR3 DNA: TGTGCCAGCAGCTTGGCGGGTCTAGGGGGAATCAATGAGCAGTTCTTC
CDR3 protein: CASSLAGLGGINEQFF

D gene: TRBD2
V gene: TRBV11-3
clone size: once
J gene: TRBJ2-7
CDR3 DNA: TGTGCCAGCAGCTACCTAGCGGGAGGGCCCTACGAGCAGTACTTC
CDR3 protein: CASSYLAGGPYEQYF

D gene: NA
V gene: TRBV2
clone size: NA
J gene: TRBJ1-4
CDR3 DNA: TGTACGTCGAAGGGAGGCGCGGGGGCAACTAATGAAAAACTGTTTTTT
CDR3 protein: CTSKGGAGATNEKLFF

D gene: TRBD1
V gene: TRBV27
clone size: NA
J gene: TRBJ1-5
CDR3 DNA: TGTGCCAGCAGTTTATCGGGACAGGGAGGGTCGAGTCAGCCCCAGCATTTT
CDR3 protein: CASSLSGQGGSSQPQHF

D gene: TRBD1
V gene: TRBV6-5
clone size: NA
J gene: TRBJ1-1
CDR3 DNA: TGTGCCACCAGACAGGGGAGCACTGAAGCTTTCTTT
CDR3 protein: CATRQGSTEAFF

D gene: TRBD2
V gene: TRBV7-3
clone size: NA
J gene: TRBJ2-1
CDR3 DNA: TGTGCCAGCAGCCCGAGGGCTAGCGGGGCCCTGAGCTCCTACAATGAGCAGTTCTTC
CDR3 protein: CASSPRASGALSSYNEQFF

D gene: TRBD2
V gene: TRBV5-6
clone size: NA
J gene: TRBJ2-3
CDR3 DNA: TGTGCCAGCAGCTTGGTGCGGACTAGCGGGGGTCCTAGCACAGATACGCAGTATTTT
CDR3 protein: CASSLVRTSGGPSTDTQYF

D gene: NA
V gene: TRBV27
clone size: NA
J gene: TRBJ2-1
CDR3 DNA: TGTGCCAGCAGTGTTGACAGGATTAATGAGCAGTTCTTC
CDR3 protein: CASSVDRINEQFF

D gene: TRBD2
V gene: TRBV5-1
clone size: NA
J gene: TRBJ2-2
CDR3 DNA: TGCGCCAGCAGCTCGGCCATCTCAGCGGGGGGGTCCGGGGAGCTGTTTTTT
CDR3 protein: CASSSAISAGGSGELFF

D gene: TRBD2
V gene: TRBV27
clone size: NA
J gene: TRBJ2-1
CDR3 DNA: TGTGCCAGCAGTTTATCGTCGACTAGCACTTCGGATGAGCAGTTCTTC
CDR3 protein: CASSLSSTSTSDEQFF

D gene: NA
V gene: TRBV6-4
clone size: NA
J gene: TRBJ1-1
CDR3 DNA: TGTGCCAGCAGTGACTTTCGCAGAGCAGAAGCTTTCTTT
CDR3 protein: CASSDFRRAEAFF

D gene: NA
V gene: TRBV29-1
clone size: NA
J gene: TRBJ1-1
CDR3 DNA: TGCAGCGCCAAGGGTGGGGGCTTCACTGAAGCTTTCTTT
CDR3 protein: CSAKGGGFTEAFF

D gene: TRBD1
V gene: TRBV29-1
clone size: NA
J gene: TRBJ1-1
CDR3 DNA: TGCAGCGTTGTTGAGGGACAGGGTTTCACTGAAGCTTTCTTT
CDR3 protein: CSVVEGQGFTEAFF

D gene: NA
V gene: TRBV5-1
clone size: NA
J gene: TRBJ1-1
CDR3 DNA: TGCGCCAGCAGCTTGTGGTTGGCCAGGGCGAACACTGAAGCTTTCTTT
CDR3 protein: CASSLWLARANTEAFF

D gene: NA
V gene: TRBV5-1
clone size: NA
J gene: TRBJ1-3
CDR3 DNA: TGCGCCAGCAGCTCGGGACATCCGAGCTCTGGAAACACCATATATTTT
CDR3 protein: CASSSGHPSSGNTIYF

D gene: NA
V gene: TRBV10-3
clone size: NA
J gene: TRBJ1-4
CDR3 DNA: TGTGCCATCGGGCAGGGTGGGGATGAAAAACTGTTTTTT
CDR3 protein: CAIGQGGDEKLFF

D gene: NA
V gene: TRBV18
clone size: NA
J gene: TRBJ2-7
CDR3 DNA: TGTGCCAGCTCACCAACGGCGGGGGACATCTACGAGCAGTACTTC
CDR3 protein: CASSPTAGDIYEQYF

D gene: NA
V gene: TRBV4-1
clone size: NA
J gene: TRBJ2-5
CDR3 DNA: TGCGCCAGCAGCCAAGATATCTCCAGGGGGGGGGAGACCCAGTACTTC
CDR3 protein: CASSQDISRGGETQYF